These 30 T cell receptor beta chains originate from one sample sequenced in a study of blood T cells in healthy people across ages. Next came a second PCR, run for about 6 to 11 cycles, which used a sample-barcoded 5' primer along with a J-beta primer mix. One entry per CDR3 protein results from TCRdb running MiXCR on the 5' RACE reads. The sample has 550,000 to 650,000 distinct CDR3 sequences; about 30% are singletons. Sequencing was performed on blood. The receptors were sampled from a woman over 75 in good health.

This clonotype was detected ten times or more. This sequence joins TRBV5-5 and TRBJ1-2, with D tentatively TRBD1 (6 bases). CDR3 size: 14 residues. V lost 1 base to trimming and J lost 6 bases, with 13 bases between them. Germline V gene data show CDR1 as SGHKS and CDR2 as YYEKEE (reference sequence). CDR3 sequence reads: CASSLFKGENGYTF. CDR3 nucleotides: TGTGCCAGCAGCTTGTTCAAGGGGGAGAATGGCTACACCTTC.

The chain uses TRBV24-1 and TRBJ2-5; possible D gene TRBD1, 6 bases. Trimming shortened V by 4 bases and J by 4 bases, and 18 bases separated the two germline ends. The germline V gene encodes CDR1 KGHDR and CDR2 SFDVKD. CDR3 length: 16 residues. The CDR3 DNA reads TGTGCCACCAGTGACCAGGGCAGGGGAATTAGAGAGACCCAGTACTTC. It specifies CATSDQGRGIRETQYF.

The sample holds many counts of this clonotype. The chain is built from TRBV2 and TRBJ2-1, with a possible D match to TRBD1 (6 bases). Germline V lookup: CDR1 SNHLY, CDR2 FYNNEI. The V end lost 2 bases, the J end lost 8 bases, and 16 bases lay between the germline ends. The CDR3 consists of 15 residues. The CDR3 DNA sequence: TGTGCCAGCAGTGAAACCCGACAGGCCGGTCATGAGCAGTTCTTC. Its translation: CASSETRQAGHEQFF. Full variable domain (outside the CDR3, taken from reference TRBV2 and TRBJ2-1): EPEVTQTPSHQVTQMGQEVILRCVPISNHLYFYWYRQILGQKVEFLVSFYNNEISEKSEIFDDQFSVERPDGSNFTLKIRSTKLEDSAMYFCASSETRQAGHEQFFGPGTRLTVL.

This clonotype was observed a few times. Just one base apart from a much larger clone, this may be a read error. The chain is built from TRBV7-9 and TRBJ2-5; no reliable D call. Germline V gives CDR1 SEHNR, CDR2 FQNEAQ (reference sequence). The CDR3 is made up of 12 amino acids. The CDR3 sequence is CATSPNRREQYF. The CDR3 nucleotides are TGTGCCACCAGCCCCAACCGCCGTGAGCAGTACTTC. Filled out from reference TRBV7-9 and TRBJ2-5, the complete variable domain reads DTGVSQNPRHKITKRGQNVTFRCDPISEHNRLYWYRQTLGQGPEFLTYFQNEAQLEKSRLLSDRFSAERPKGSFSTLEIQRTEQGDSAMYLCATSPNRREQYFGPGTRLLVL.

Remarks on this clonotype: One base away lies a much larger clone, so this may be a sequencing read error. The V call is TRBV19, the J call TRBJ2-1, with 7 bases matching TRBD2. This CDR3 region has 15 residues. CDR1 is LNHDA, CDR2 SQIVND, per germline (reference sequence). J was trimmed by 13 bases and V by 1 base; bases with no gene match: 13. The CDR3 DNA is TGTGCCAGTAGTATAGGAGGGACTATCACGGAGACCCAGTTCTTC. This translates into CASSIGGTITETQFF.

In its sample, this clonotype was seen many times. The chain employs TRBV10-3 and TRBJ2-7, with TRBD2 identical over 9 bases. Trimming took 8 bases from V and 5 from J; bases not matched to a gene: 10. The CDR3 is made up of 14 amino acids. Germline V gene data show CDR1 as ENHRY and CDR2 as SYGVKD. CDR3 sequence (DNA): TGTGCCATCGGCTTCCGCGGGGGGGCCCACGAGCAGTACTTC. This gives the protein CAIGFRGGAHEQYF.

The chain links TRBV20-1 to TRBJ1-6; D gene uncertain. The CDR3 runs to 15 residues. Germline values: CDR1 DFQATT, CDR2 SNEGSKA (reference sequence). V gave up 2 bases and J gave up 6 bases, with 14 bases separating them. The CDR3 DNA sequence: TGCAGTGCTAGACCACCCGGGCAGTTTAATTCACCCCTCCACTTT. This gives the protein CSARPPGQFNSPLHF.

This clonotype was recorded at least ten times. The J gene is TRBJ2-3, the V gene TRBV9; no definite D call. The length of the CDR3 is 16 residues. Germline CDR1 reads SGDLS; CDR2 reads YYNGEE. Between the trimmed V and J ends, which lost 0 bases and 0 bases, there was a span of 11 bases. Here the CDR3 DNA reads TGTGCCAGCAGCGTAGCTAAACAGCCTAGCACAGATACGCAGTATTTT. Its protein product is CASSVAKQPSTDTQYF.

This rearrangement joins TRBV10-3 to TRBJ2-1; no firm D call. From germline, CDR1 is ENHRY and CDR2 SYGVKD. The length of the CDR3 is 13 residues. V was clipped by 0 bases and J by 10 bases, with 10 bases between them. Here the CDR3 reads CAISESTAAEQFF. The DNA for the CDR3 is TGTGCCATCAGTGAGTCTACCGCGGCCGAGCAGTTCTTC.

At least ten counts were recorded for this clonotype. The chain carries TRBV20-1 and TRBJ1-5, with TRBD1 identical over 8 bases. This CDR3 comprises 15 residues. The ends lost 4 bases at V and 5 bases at J; junction bases unmatched: 10. Germline-derived CDR1 and CDR2 are DFQATT and SNEGSKA (reference sequence). CDR3 sequence: CSATGGDLRDQPQHF. CDR3 nucleotide sequence: TGCAGTGCTACAGGGGGCGATTTACGCGATCAGCCCCAGCATTTT.

This clonotype was seen ten or more times. The V and J genes are TRBV6-1 and TRBJ1-2, with D maybe TRBD1 (5 bases). The CDR3 is 15 residues long. Germline-derived CDR1 and CDR2 are MNHNS and SASEGT. The ends were cut back, 6 bases at V and 4 bases at J, with 18 bases in the middle. CDR3 sequence reads: CASSLDRDGPYGYTF. In DNA form, the CDR3 reads TGTGCCAGCAGCCTTGACCGGGACGGACCCTATGGCTACACCTTC.

This clonotype was seen repeatedly, ten times or more. The J gene is TRBJ2-5, the V gene TRBV20-1; 7 bases are a match to TRBD2. CDR3 length equals 13 residues. Germline CDR1 and CDR2: DFQATT and SNEGSKA (reference sequence). Trimming took 6 bases from V and 4 from J; bases not matched to a gene: 8. The CDR3 sequence is CSAGGAGIETQYF. The CDR3 DNA is TGCAGTGCGGGGGGAGCGGGGATAGAGACCCAGTACTTC.

This clonotype was observed at least ten times. The chain uses TRBV3-1 and TRBJ2-6, with D possibly matching TRBD2 (5 bases). Trimming left V 1 base short and J 2 bases short, with 9 bases between. The V gene's germline CDR1 is LGHDT and CDR2 YNNKEL (reference sequence). The CDR3 sequence is 16 residues long. This CDR3 is CASSQGGRAGANVLTF. CDR3 nucleotides: TGTGCCAGCAGCCAAGGAGGGCGAGCTGGGGCCAACGTCCTGACTTTC.

This clonotype has a count of ten or more. The rearrangement uses TRBV30 and TRBJ2-6, with D perhaps TRBD1 (5 bases). Trimming left V 3 bases short and J 3 bases short, with 6 bases between. Germline V gene lookup returns CDR1 GTSNPN and CDR2 SVGIG (reference sequence). The CDR3 consists of 13 residues. The CDR3 nucleotides are TGTGCCTGGAGAGGGGATGGGGCCAACGTCCTGACTTTC. This sequence encodes CAWRGDGANVLTF.

V is TRBV7-2 and J is TRBJ2-3; a weak D match, TRBD1 (6 bases). With 1 base removed from V and 3 bases from J, the gap between germline ends came to 14 bases. The germline gives CDR1 SGHTA, CDR2 FQGNSA. The CDR3 is 16 residues long. CDR3 DNA sequence: TGTGCCAGCAGCTTAGGTTGGACAGACAGGACAGATACGCAGTATTTT. This translates into CASSLGWTDRTDTQYF.

The sample holds a few counts of this clonotype. The chain joins TRBV19 to TRBJ2-1; D uncertain. Germline CDR1 reads LNHDA; CDR2 reads SQIVND (reference sequence). This CDR3 region has 13 residues. V lost 1 base and J lost 6, with 7 bases in between. CDR3 sequence: CASSIVRVNEQFF. DNA for the CDR3: TGTGCCAGTAGTATAGTAAGGGTCAATGAGCAGTTCTTC.

This clonotype was found a few times. V and J are TRBV6-1 and TRBJ2-2, with 8 bases identical to TRBD2. Germline CDR1 is MNHNS and CDR2 is SASEGT. V trimming: 5 bases; J trimming: 1 base; junction bases outside the gene matches: 3. This CDR3 region has 15 residues. The CDR3 region is CASSLLAENTGELFF. The CDR3 nucleotides read TGTGCCAGCAGTTTACTAGCGGAGAACACCGGGGAGCTGTTTTTT.

This clonotype was seen a few times. The V call is TRBV20-1, the J call TRBJ1-1; D remains ambiguous. Germline CDR1 reads DFQATT; CDR2 reads SNEGSKA (reference sequence). The CDR3 sequence is 13 residues long. The V end was cut by 2 bases, the J end by 3 bases, with 10 bases between. This CDR3 reads CSARQNEHTEAFF. The CDR3 DNA follows: TGCAGTGCTAGACAGAACGAACACACTGAAGCTTTCTTT.

This clonotype appeared many times. The V call is TRBV6-6, the J call TRBJ1-2; D is ambiguous. The V gene's germline CDR1 is MNHNY and CDR2 SVGAGI (reference sequence). CDR3 length equals 17 residues. The V end was cut by 0 bases, the J end by 2 bases, with 16 bases between. CDR3 bases: TGTGCCAGCAGTTACTCGCAGGCACCACAACGAAACTATGGCTACACCTTC. Its protein is CASSYSQAPQRNYGYTF.

This clonotype was recorded a few times. The chain is built from TRBV11-1 and TRBJ1-5, with TRBD1 as a possible D gene (5 bases). CDR3 length equals 13 residues. Trimming left V 5 bases short and J 5 bases short, with 10 bases between. Per germline, CDR1 SGHAT and CDR2 FQDESV (reference sequence). The CDR3 loop reads CASSHGTYQPQHF. The DNA for the CDR3 is TGTGCCAGCAGCCACGGGACCTATCAGCCCCAGCATTTT.

The sample holds a few counts of this clonotype. The rearrangement links TRBV5-1 to TRBJ2-1; 11 nucleotides match TRBD2. CDR1 and CDR2 from the germline V gene are SGHRS and YFSETQ. The J segment lost 7 bases and the V segment lost 3 bases, leaving 12 bases of the junction unmatched. There are 17 residues in the CDR3. The CDR3 DNA is TGCGCCAGCAGCTCTTACCTTAGCGGGGGGGCCTCTAATGAGCAGTTCTTC. Its protein is CASSSYLSGGASNEQFF.

This clonotype was detected many times. This sequence joins TRBV5-5 and TRBJ2-1; D gene ambiguous. Trimming pared 2 bases from V and 13 bases from J, leaving 10 bases between. CDR1 is SGHKS, CDR2 YYEKEE, per germline (reference sequence). CDR3 size: 11 residues. The DNA of the CDR3 is TGTGCCAGCAGCTTAAAGCGTCTCCAGTTCTTC. Its protein product is CASSLKRLQFF.

CDR3 region: CASSFRGTPTYVQYF. The CDR3 DNA follows: TGTGCCAGCAGCTTTCGAGGGACACCAACCTACGTGCAGTACTTC. The chain is built from TRBV5-6 and TRBJ2-4, with D maybe TRBD1 (6 bases). In germline, CDR1 is SGHDT, CDR2 YYEEEE. The CDR3 totals 15 residues. V was pared by 2 bases and J by 13 bases, with 22 bases between.

This clonotype was seen ten or more times. V gene TRBV10-3 combines with J gene TRBJ2-7; 7 nucleotides match TRBD1. With V trimmed by 9 bases and J by 4 bases, 6 bases remained unmatched. Germline loops: CDR1 ENHRY, CDR2 SYGVKD. The CDR3 has 12 amino acids. The CDR3 loop is CAIRDRLYEQYF. DNA of the CDR3: TGTGCCATAAGGGACAGACTTTACGAGCAGTACTTC.

The chain joins TRBV7-8 to TRBJ1-1, with no clear D. This CDR3 contains 14 residues. Germline-derived CDR1 and CDR2 are SGHVS and FQNEAQ. V lost 1 base and J lost 1, with 7 bases in between. CDR3 sequence (DNA): TGTGCCAGCAGCTTAGGGAAGGGGAACACTGAAGCTTTCTTT. The encoded protein is CASSLGKGNTEAFF. The variable domain in full, completed from reference TRBV7-8 and TRBJ1-1, reads GAGVSQSPRYKVAKRGQDVALRCDPISGHVSLFWYQQALGQGPEFLTYFQNEAQLDKSGLPSDRFFAERPEGSVSTLKIQRTQQEDSAVYLCASSLGKGNTEAFFGQGTRLTVV.

The gene calls are TRBV5-1 and TRBJ2-3, with TRBD2 matching over 12 bases. V lost 3 bases, J lost 3 bases, and 8 bases stayed unmatched. The CDR3 consists of 17 residues. Germline CDR1 SGHRS, CDR2 YFSETQ. CDR3 bases: TGCGCCAGCAGCTCTCGGACTAGCGGGGACGTGACAGATACGCAGTATTTT. This gives the protein CASSSRTSGDVTDTQYF.

The chain couples TRBV25-1 to TRBJ2-3; D gene ambiguous. This CDR3 region has 14 residues. The V gene lost 1 base and the J gene lost 7 bases, with 12 bases spanning the gap. Per germline, CDR1 MGHDK and CDR2 SYGVNS. This CDR3 is CASSEWELPYTQYF. In DNA, the CDR3 is TGTGCCAGCAGTGAATGGGAACTGCCCTATACGCAGTATTTT.

V is TRBV20-1 and J is TRBJ1-1; no definite D call. The germline CDR1 and CDR2 sequences are DFQATT and SNEGSKA (reference sequence). The CDR3 has 14 amino acids. Trimming took off 4 bases at V and 0 bases at J, with 12 bases between the two ends. The CDR3 reads CSAKEGGMNTEAFF. In DNA form, the CDR3 reads TGCAGTGCTAAGGAGGGAGGCATGAACACTGAAGCTTTCTTT.

This clonotype was observed many times. V is TRBV27 and J is TRBJ2-5; 8 bases agree with TRBD2. CDR3 size: 14 residues. The trim removed 6 bases at V and 6 bases at J, leaving 9 bases unmatched. Germline CDR1 MNHEY, CDR2 SMNVEV (reference sequence). Here the CDR3 DNA reads TGTGCCAGCAGATCCCGGGGGGGCGGGAAGACCCAGTACTTC. Its protein product is CASRSRGGGKTQYF.

This clonotype was counted a few times. The rearrangement joins TRBV9 to TRBJ2-3, with D perhaps matching TRBD2 (6 bases). Germline V gene lookup returns CDR1 SGDLS and CDR2 YYNGEE. CDR3 size: 15 residues. With 2 bases removed from V and 0 bases from J, the gap between germline ends came to 10 bases. The CDR3 loop is CASSVSDYSTDTQYF. Written as DNA, the CDR3 is TGTGCCAGCAGCGTTTCGGACTATAGCACAGATACGCAGTATTTT.